One TCR beta chain is described in this entry. Its antigen is unknown. No base-level quality is on record; no much larger clone is a single base apart. In the germline V gene (reference sequence), CDR1 corresponds to LGHDT and CDR2 to YNNKEL. Here V drops 3 bases and J drops 0 bases, and the junction holds 1 base not matched to any gene. Counted from cysteine to phenylalanine, this CDR3 has 17 amino acids. Only the CDR3 DNA stays, 51 bases, in frame from base 1. TCRbeta CDR3 regions were amplified from genomic DNA by means of the immunoSEQ Assay, a bias-controlled multiplex PCR. The original pipeline was this. Nucleated cell counts per sample were estimated from amplification of reference gene primers within the assay. To quantify the absolute abundance of each unique TCRbeta CDR3 rearrangement, sequence reads were collapsed and filtered. For each sample, productive Simpson clonality was calculated as the square root of Simpson's diversity index across productive rearrangements. TCRdb took over this immuneACCESS table, retaining in-frame rearrangements with V and J assigned. Such tables are incomplete; in checked studies, under half of the missing clones stem from an unresolved V gene, and the remainder is unexplained. V, J and clone size reflect that table, while D and trimming were determined from the DNA. The sample table holds over 65,000 clones, of which around 90% were seen once. The ten most abundant clones make up 6.5% to 8.5% of the sample.

Whole blood was collected in K2EDTA tubes by collaborating institutions according to the institutions' own protocols. For TCRbeta analysis, collaborator samples were shipped as frozen whole blood, as isolated PBMCs, or as DNA extracted from either sample type. This sample is part of a study of blood T cell repertoires in COVID-19 (dated by TCRdb to 2020 to 2022). About the study as a whole: Samples from collaborators originated in the United States, Italy and Spain and spanned both the acute and convalescent phases of COVID-19. The prospective study material was composed of cDNA or gDNA derived from T cells, B-cell-depleted T cells, or PBMCs. HLA class I and class II types, where available, came from metadata supplied by the sample provider rather than from assay-based typing. The repertoires were made available in a free public database intended to serve as a resource for research on the immune response to SARS-CoV-2. The samples were drawn from the first 160 participants of the ongoing ImmuneRACE study and from 1,200 or so subjects provided by 6 global collaborators. Sample metadata almost always included a de-identified subject ID, COVID-19 status, age in years and sex. Subjects who had been exposed to COVID-19, were actively infected with it, or had recovered from it provided the deeply sampled blood TCRbeta repertoires that made up the dataset. Overall study results and their limits: How much clinical and demographic metadata was included differed by source and by participant, and the metadata was provided uncurated.

The sequencing input was peripheral blood. This sequence was found in a human donor in a cohort sampled during active COVID-19. The chain links TRBV3-1 (or the pseudogene TRBV3-2) with TRBJ2-6, and 11 bases in between align with TRBD2. The CDR3 protein: CASSQTSGDSGANVLTF. The nucleotides read TGTGCCAGCAGCCAGACTAGCGGGGACTCTGGGGCCAACGTCCTGACTTTC.